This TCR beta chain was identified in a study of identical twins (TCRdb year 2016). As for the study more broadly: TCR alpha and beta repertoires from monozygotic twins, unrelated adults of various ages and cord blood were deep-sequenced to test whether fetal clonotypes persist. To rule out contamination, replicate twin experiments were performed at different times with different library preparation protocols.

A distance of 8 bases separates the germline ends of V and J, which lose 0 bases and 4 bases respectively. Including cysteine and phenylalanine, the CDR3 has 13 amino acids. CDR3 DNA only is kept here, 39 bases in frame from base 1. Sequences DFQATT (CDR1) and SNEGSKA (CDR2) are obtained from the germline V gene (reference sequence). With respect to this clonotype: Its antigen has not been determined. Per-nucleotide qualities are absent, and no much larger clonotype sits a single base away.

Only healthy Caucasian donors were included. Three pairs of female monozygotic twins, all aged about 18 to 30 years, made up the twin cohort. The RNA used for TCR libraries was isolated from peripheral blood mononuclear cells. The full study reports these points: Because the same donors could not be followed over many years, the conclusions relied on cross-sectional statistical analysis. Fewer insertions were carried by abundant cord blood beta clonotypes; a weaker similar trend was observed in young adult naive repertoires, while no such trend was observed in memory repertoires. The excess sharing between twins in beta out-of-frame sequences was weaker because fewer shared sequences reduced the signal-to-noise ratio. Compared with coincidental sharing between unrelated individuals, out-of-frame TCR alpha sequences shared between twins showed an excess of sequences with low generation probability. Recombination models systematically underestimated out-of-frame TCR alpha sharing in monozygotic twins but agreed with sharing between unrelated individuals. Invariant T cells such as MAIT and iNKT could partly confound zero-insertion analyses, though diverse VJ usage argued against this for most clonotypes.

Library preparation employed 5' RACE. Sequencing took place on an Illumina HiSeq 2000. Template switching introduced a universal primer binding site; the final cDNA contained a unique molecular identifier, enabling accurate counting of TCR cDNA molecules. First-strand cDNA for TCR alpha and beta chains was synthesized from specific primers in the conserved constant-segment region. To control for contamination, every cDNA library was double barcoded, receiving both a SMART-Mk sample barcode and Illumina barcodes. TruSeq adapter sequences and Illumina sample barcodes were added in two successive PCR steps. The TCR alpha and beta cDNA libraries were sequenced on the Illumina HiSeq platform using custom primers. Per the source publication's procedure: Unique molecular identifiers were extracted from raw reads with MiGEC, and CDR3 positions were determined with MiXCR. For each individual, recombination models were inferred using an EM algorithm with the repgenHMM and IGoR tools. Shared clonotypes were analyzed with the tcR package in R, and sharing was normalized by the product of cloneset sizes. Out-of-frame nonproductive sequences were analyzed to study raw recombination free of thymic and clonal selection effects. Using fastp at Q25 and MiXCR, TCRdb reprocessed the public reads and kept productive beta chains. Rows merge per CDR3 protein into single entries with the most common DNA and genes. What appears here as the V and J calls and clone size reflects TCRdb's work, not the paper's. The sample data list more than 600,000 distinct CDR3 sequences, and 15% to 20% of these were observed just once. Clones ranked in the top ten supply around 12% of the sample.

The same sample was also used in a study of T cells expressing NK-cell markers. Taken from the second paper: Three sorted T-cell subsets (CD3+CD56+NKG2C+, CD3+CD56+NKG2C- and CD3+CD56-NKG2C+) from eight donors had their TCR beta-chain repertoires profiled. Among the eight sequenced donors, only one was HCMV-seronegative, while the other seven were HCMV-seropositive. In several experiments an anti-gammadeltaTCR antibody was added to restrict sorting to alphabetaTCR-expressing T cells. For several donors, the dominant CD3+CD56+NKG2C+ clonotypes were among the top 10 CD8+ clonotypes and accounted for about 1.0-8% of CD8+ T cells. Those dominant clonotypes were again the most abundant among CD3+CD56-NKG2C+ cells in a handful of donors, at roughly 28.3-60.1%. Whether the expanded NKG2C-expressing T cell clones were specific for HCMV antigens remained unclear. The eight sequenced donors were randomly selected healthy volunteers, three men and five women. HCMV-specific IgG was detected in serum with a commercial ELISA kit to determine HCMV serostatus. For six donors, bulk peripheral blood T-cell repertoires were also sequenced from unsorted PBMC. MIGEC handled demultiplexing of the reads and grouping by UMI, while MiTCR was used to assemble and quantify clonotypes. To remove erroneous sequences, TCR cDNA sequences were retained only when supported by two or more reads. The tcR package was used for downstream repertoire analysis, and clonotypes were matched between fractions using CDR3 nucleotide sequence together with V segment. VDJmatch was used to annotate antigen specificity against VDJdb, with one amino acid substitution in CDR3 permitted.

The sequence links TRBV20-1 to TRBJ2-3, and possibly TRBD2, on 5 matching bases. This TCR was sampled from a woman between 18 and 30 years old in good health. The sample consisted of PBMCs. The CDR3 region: CSARDLLADTQYF. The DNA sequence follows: TGCAGTGCTAGAGATTTACTAGCAGATACGCAGTATTTT.